These 23 T cell receptor beta chains were sequenced from one sample in a study of T-cell memory formation after mild COVID-19. TCRdb reanalysed the 5' RACE reads using MiXCR and keeps one entry per CDR3 protein. Counted here are fewer than 550,000 distinct CDR3 sequences, around 20% occurring once; the ten biggest clones make up about 8.8%. Sequencing input: PBMCs or a T cell subset sorted from them (not recorded which). These receptors originate from an adult woman who had mild COVID-19 (a few samples of this study predate the infection). Cell type and time point are not known.

J is TRBJ1-2 and V is TRBV9; no reliable D call. Trimming left V 3 bases short and J 4 bases short, with 7 bases between. The CDR3 sequence is 12 residues long. In germline, CDR1 is SGDLS, CDR2 YYNGEE. The CDR3 here is CASSASGYGYTF. The DNA of the CDR3 is TGTGCCAGCAGCGCCTCGGGCTATGGCTACACCTTC. The full variable domain, in which reference TRBV9 and TRBJ1-2 provide the parts outside the CDR3, is DSGVTQTPKHLITATGQRVTLRCSPRSGDLSVYWYQQSLDQGLQFLIQYYNGEERAKGNILERFSAQQFPDLHSELNLSSLELGDSALYFCASSASGYGYTFGSGTRLTVV.

This clonotype was recorded a few times. The V call is TRBV20-1, the J call TRBJ2-2; 11 positions agree with TRBD1. The CDR3 has 14 amino acids. With V trimmed by 3 bases and J by 6 bases, 3 bases remained unmatched. Germline-derived CDR1 and CDR2 are DFQATT and SNEGSKA (reference sequence). The CDR3 sequence is CSASRGQGAGELFF. The CDR3 region has the DNA TGCAGTGCTAGTCGGGGACAGGGGGCCGGGGAGCTGTTTTTT.

The chain is built from TRBV6-5 and TRBJ1-2; no reliable D call. Germline V CDR1 and CDR2: MNHEY, SVGAGI. Between the trimmed V and J ends, which lost 6 bases and 9 bases, there was a span of 17 bases. CDR3 size: 13 residues. The CDR3 is CASSLYPHGSYTF. CDR3 coding DNA: TGTGCCAGCAGCCTATATCCCCATGGGAGCTACACCTTC.

The genes are TRBV5-6 and TRBJ1-1; D uncertain. This CDR3 spans 14 amino acids. Germline CDR1 reads SGHDT; CDR2 reads YYEEEE. Trimming stripped 2 bases from V and 3 bases from J, with 11 bases between. The CDR3 protein is CASSFGPPDTEAFF. CDR3 DNA: TGTGCCAGCAGCTTTGGGCCCCCTGACACTGAAGCTTTCTTT.

Details on this clonotype: A much larger clone differs by one base, so this may be a read error. The J gene is TRBJ1-5, the V gene TRBV29-1, with 8 bases fitting TRBD1. CDR1 is SQVTM, CDR2 ANQGSEA, per germline. The CDR3 has 14 amino acids. V lost 7 bases to trimming and J lost 11 bases; unmatched junction nucleotides: 16. The CDR3 nucleotides read TGCAGCGCTGGTGCGGTTTTGGACAGGGCAGCCCAGCATTTT. It codes for CSAGAVLDRAAQHF.

The rearrangement links TRBV4-3 to TRBJ1-1; D remains unclear. V dropped 0 bases and J dropped 10 bases, with 9 bases sitting between them. Germline V CDR1 and CDR2: LGHNA, YSLEER. The CDR3 totals 12 residues. The DNA for the CDR3 is TGCGCCAGCAGCCAAGAGGGGAGAACAGCTTTCTTT. It encodes CASSQEGRTAFF.

This clonotype was seen only a few times. The CDR3 region is CASSLYRQGEVTEAFF. CDR3 sequence (DNA): TGCGCCAGCAGCCTATACAGACAGGGGGAGGTCACTGAAGCTTTCTTT. The gene calls are TRBV5-1 and TRBJ1-1, with 9 bases identical to TRBD1. CDR3 length: 16 residues. Germline V lookup: CDR1 SGHRS, CDR2 YFSETQ. With 4 bases clipped from V and 4 bases from J, the junction kept 11 bases outside the gene matches.

The sample holds many counts of this clonotype. The chain is built from TRBV7-6 and TRBJ2-1; a possible D gene is TRBD1 (6 bases). Looked up from germline, CDR1 is SGHVS and CDR2 is FNYEAQ. The CDR3 spans 15 residues. V dropped 5 bases and J dropped 1 base, with 12 bases sitting between them. The CDR3 coding sequence is TGTGCCAGCAGCAGGGACATAGGGTCCTACAATGAGCAGTTCTTC. This encodes CASSRDIGSYNEQFF.

This clonotype was counted a few times. The chain is built from TRBV5-1 and TRBJ1-1; D remains ambiguous. This CDR3 has 14 residues. CDR1 and CDR2 (germline): SGHRS, YFSETQ. Trimming stripped 4 bases from V and 3 bases from J, with 13 bases between. The CDR3 nucleotides read TGCGCCAGCAGCCCCACCGCTGGGGACACTGAAGCTTTCTTT. Protein: CASSPTAGDTEAFF.

This clonotype appeared a few times. J is TRBJ1-2 and V is TRBV24-1; TRBD1 matches at 7 bases. Trimming removed 3 bases from V and 3 bases from J; junction bases left unmatched: 9. In germline, CDR1 is KGHDR, CDR2 SFDVKD. This CDR3 comprises 16 residues. CDR3: CATSDHGTASYYGYTF. The CDR3 DNA sequence: TGTGCCACCAGTGATCACGGGACAGCCTCCTACTATGGCTACACCTTC.

This clonotype was observed a few times. J is TRBJ2-1 and V is TRBV6-5, with 8 bases aligning to TRBD2. The CDR3 spans 15 residues. With 2 bases clipped from V and 3 bases from J, the junction kept 3 bases outside the gene matches. Germline CDR1 is MNHEY and CDR2 is SVGAGI. This CDR3 is CASSYGLADYNEQFF. In DNA form, the CDR3 reads TGTGCCAGCAGTTACGGACTAGCAGACTACAATGAGCAGTTCTTC.

This clonotype was picked up a small number of times. This chain links TRBV20-1 with TRBJ2-1; 13 bases are a match to TRBD2. Germline values: CDR1 DFQATT, CDR2 SNEGSKA (reference sequence). The CDR3 loop spans 16 amino acids. With 2 bases clipped from V and 4 bases from J, the junction kept 5 bases outside the gene matches. This chain's CDR3 is CSARPLAGGPYNEQFF. The CDR3 DNA sequence: TGCAGTGCTAGACCACTAGCGGGAGGGCCTTACAATGAGCAGTTCTTC.

Many counts were recorded for this clonotype. This chain joins TRBV18 and TRBJ2-1; D is undetermined. V dropped 3 bases and J dropped 0 bases, with 9 bases sitting between them. CDR1 KGHSH and CDR2 LQKENI come from the germline V gene. CDR3 length: 15 residues. CDR3 nucleotide sequence: TGTGCCAGCTCACCCCCCGGCACCTCCTACAATGAGCAGTTCTTC. Residues: CASSPPGTSYNEQFF. The entire variable domain, with the rest obtained from reference TRBV18 and TRBJ2-1, is as follows: NAGVMQNPRHLVRRRGQEARLRCSPMKGHSHVYWYRQLPEEGLKFMVYLQKENIIDESGMPKERFSAEFPKEGPSILRIQQVVRGDSAAYFCASSPPGTSYNEQFFGPGTRLTVL.

This chain links TRBV20-1 with TRBJ2-1; unclear D gene. Looked up from germline, CDR1 is DFQATT and CDR2 is SNEGSKA (reference sequence). The length of the CDR3 is 14 residues. V lost 1 base, J lost 6 bases, and 13 bases lay in between. In DNA, the CDR3 is TGCAGTGCTAGAGCGGGTACGAGAAGCAATGAGCAGTTCTTC. Translated, it gives CSARAGTRSNEQFF.

This clonotype occurred a few times. This rearrangement joins TRBV20-1 to TRBJ2-7, with D possibly TRBD2 on 6 matching bases. CDR3 length: 15 residues. Germline CDR1 DFQATT, CDR2 SNEGSKA (reference sequence). Trimming stripped 0 bases from V and 3 bases from J, with 15 bases between. CDR3 DNA: TGCAGTGCTAGAGATCATTTGCGGGACTTCTACGAGCAGTACTTC. This sequence encodes CSARDHLRDFYEQYF.

This clonotype was detected a few times. The V and J genes are TRBV9 and TRBJ2-2; the D is unclear. Trimming shortened V by 0 bases and J by 3 bases, and 3 bases separated the two germline ends. Germline V gives CDR1 SGDLS, CDR2 YYNGEE. The CDR3 consists of 13 residues. This CDR3 reads CASSVVDTGELFF. The CDR3 bases are TGTGCCAGCAGCGTAGTAGACACCGGGGAGCTGTTTTTT.

This chain connects TRBV15 to TRBJ1-2; no definite D call. V dropped 0 bases and J dropped 4 bases, with 12 bases sitting between them. This CDR3 comprises 15 residues. Germline V gives CDR1 LNHNV, CDR2 YYDKDF (reference sequence). The CDR3 sequence is CATSRDGNRVYGYTF. The CDR3 nucleotides are TGTGCCACCAGCAGAGATGGTAACAGAGTCTATGGCTACACCTTC.

The chain carries TRBV5-1 and TRBJ2-3, with 7 bases lining up with TRBD1. Germline CDR1 reads SGHRS; CDR2 reads YFSETQ. V trimming: 2 bases; J trimming: 0 bases; junction bases outside the gene matches: 3. This CDR3 is built from 15 residues. CDR3 protein: CASSFEQGSTDTQYF. The CDR3 DNA reads as TGCGCCAGCAGCTTTGAACAGGGGAGCACAGATACGCAGTATTTT.

This clonotype has only a few counts. The rearrangement links TRBV7-3 to TRBJ2-2; 8 bases fit TRBD2. CDR1 and CDR2 from the germline V gene are SGHTA and FQGTGA. The CDR3 totals 15 residues. Trimming cost V 3 bases and J 6 bases; bases outside gene matches: 6. In DNA form, the CDR3 reads TGTGCCAGCAGCTTGGCGGGGGGACCGGCCGGGGAGCTGTTTTTT. It is translated as CASSLAGGPAGELFF.

CDR3 protein: CASSPDRNRETQYF. The CDR3, as DNA: TGTGCCAGCAGCCCCGACAGGAATCGGGAGACCCAGTACTTC. V usage is TRBV7-9 and J usage is TRBJ2-5; D is possibly TRBD1 (6 bases). Germline V gene lookup returns CDR1 SEHNR and CDR2 FQNEAQ (reference sequence). This CDR3 contains 14 residues. The ends were cut back, 5 bases at V and 5 bases at J, with 15 bases in the middle.

Only a few counts were recorded for this clonotype. This chain connects TRBV5-1 to TRBJ2-5; D possibly corresponds to TRBD2 (6 bases). This CDR3 has 13 residues. The V gene's germline CDR1 is SGHRS and CDR2 YFSETQ. With 3 bases removed from V and 5 bases from J, the gap between germline ends came to 11 bases. CDR3 DNA sequence: TGCGCCAGCAGCTCTACAGGAGGGGAGACCCAGTACTTC. It yields the protein CASSSTGGETQYF.

This clonotype was detected only a few times. The chain recombines TRBV29-1 with TRBJ2-1; 8 positions agree with TRBD2. The CDR3 runs 13 residues. Germline assignment: CDR1 SQVTM and CDR2 ANQGSEA. V lost 5 bases, J lost 5 bases, and 5 bases stayed unmatched. The CDR3 DNA reads as TGCAGCGTTCTCGGAGCGGGAGACAATGAGCAGTTCTTC. It yields the protein CSVLGAGDNEQFF.

J is TRBJ2-7 and V is TRBV2, with 7 bases fitting TRBD1. This CDR3 has 14 residues. V shed 6 bases and J 4 bases; nucleotides not matched to a gene: 9. Germline V lookup: CDR1 SNHLY, CDR2 FYNNEI. CDR3 coding DNA: TGTGCCAGCAGCGGAGACAGGGTGAGGTACGAGCAGTACTTC. The encoded protein is CASSGDRVRYEQYF.